This T cell receptor (beta chain) came from a study of blood T cell repertoires in COVID-19. Study at large: In each case, the material was cDNA or gDNA derived from T cells, B-cell-depleted T cells, or PBMCs.

Authors' methods: The assay estimated nucleated cells by amplifying reference gene primers. Here immunoSEQ multiplex PCR was the method, and the copy in TCRdb shows in-frame clones only, minus some. The DNA was the basis for D and trimming; V, J and clone size are from that table. The table lists some 150,000 clones, about 90% of them singletons, with about 11% in the top ten. Trimming took 0 bases from V and 4 from J, leaving 14 bases between them. The CDR3 consists of 16 residues. Per germline, CDR1 SGHKS and CDR2 YYEKEE (reference sequence). The sample consisted of peripheral blood. This TCR was recovered from an elderly woman with acute or convalescent COVID-19. This chain joins TRBV5-5 and TRBJ1-3; D unclear. CDR3 sequence: CASSLDQWSSGNTIYF. CDR3 bases: TGTGCCAGCAGCTTGGACCAGTGGAGCTCCGGAAACACCATATATTTT. The full variable domain, in which reference TRBV5-5 and TRBJ1-3 provide the parts outside the CDR3, is DAGVTQSPTHLIKTRGQQVTLRCSPISGHKSVSWYQQVLGQGPQFIFQYYEKEERGRGNFPDRFSARQFPNYSSELNVNALLLGDSALYLCASSLDQWSSGNTIYFGEGSWLTVV.